This T cell receptor beta chain derives from a study of T cells in Graves' hyperthyroidism and ophthalmopathy. The CDR3 runs 15 residues. Germline-derived CDR1 and CDR2 are MDHEN and SYDVKM. V shed 6 bases and J shed 4 bases, with 15 bases lying between them. Study-level results: Most clonotypes expanded in the thyroid (above 0.001) were also present in blood. Stable hyperthyroidism and ophthalmopathy were separated using 13 V-J signatures.

This clonotype was observed a handful of times. Its antigen is unknown. It was RNA transcripts that yielded the amplified TCR beta CDR3 regions. When the TCR CDR3 underwent first-round RT-PCR, the HTBI primer set was used. TCRdb called the multiplex PCR reads again in MiXCR, with one record for every CDR3 protein. The sample comprises approximately 430,000 distinct CDR3 sequences, less than 20% of which are singletons, and 14% rests with the top ten. V and J are TRBV28 and TRBJ1-4, with D perhaps matching TRBD1 (5 bases). Material for sequencing was blood. The receptor's source is a woman younger than 35 with Graves' hyperthyroidism. CDR3 amino acids: CASSHAGRVNEKLFF. CDR3 nucleotides: TGTGCCAGCAGCCACGCTGGCAGGGTTAATGAAAAACTGTTTTTT.